A single sample gave rise to the 21 T cell receptor beta chains below, sequenced in a study of T cells in Graves' hyperthyroidism and ophthalmopathy. TCR beta CDR3 regions were amplified from RNA. HTBI primers drove first-round RT-PCR of the TCR CDR3. TCRdb reprocessed the multiplex PCR reads via MiXCR and lists one record per CDR3 protein. Among fewer than 250,000 distinct CDR3 sequences listed, 16% were seen once. The material sequenced was blood. The source is a woman aged 18-35 years with Graves' ophthalmopathy.

This sequence joins TRBV7-6 and TRBJ1-1; D unresolved. Germline-derived CDR1 and CDR2 are SGHVS and FNYEAQ. The V gene lost 3 bases and the J gene lost 3 bases, with 8 bases spanning the gap. The length of the CDR3 is 13 residues. CDR3 nucleotide sequence: TGTGCCAGCAGCTTCCAGAGCTACACTGAAGCTTTCTTT. Amino acid sequence: CASSFQSYTEAFF. The full variable domain, completed using reference TRBV7-6 and TRBJ1-1, is GAGVSQSPRYKVTKRGQDVALRCDPISGHVSLYWYRQALGQGPEFLTYFNYEAQQDKSGLPNDRFSAERPEGSISTLTIQRTEQRDSAMYRCASSFQSYTEAFFGQGTRLTVV.

The genes are TRBV28 and TRBJ1-1, with D possibly being TRBD1 (5 bases). V dropped 5 bases and J dropped 8 bases, with 12 bases sitting between them. The CDR3 is made up of 12 amino acids. Germline assignment: CDR1 MDHEN and CDR2 SYDVKM. The CDR3, as DNA: TGTGCCAGCAGTACAGGCATCGGGGAAGCTTTCTTT. Its translation is CASSTGIGEAFF.

There are many counts of this clonotype. The V call is TRBV6-1, the J call TRBJ1-1; TRBD1 matches 8 bases. The CDR3 is 13 residues long. V trimming: 6 bases; J trimming: 12 bases; junction bases outside the gene matches: 12. Per the germline V gene, CDR1 is MNHNS and CDR2 is SASEGT. CDR3 DNA: TGTGCCAGCAGAAGACACAGGGGGGGGACTTCTTTCTTT. It codes for CASRRHRGGTSFF.

This clonotype was observed many times. The V gene is TRBV3-1, the J gene TRBJ1-1; D call uncertain. The germline V gene encodes CDR1 LGHDT and CDR2 YNNKEL (reference sequence). The CDR3 length is 14 residues. V lost 1 base to trimming and J lost 1 base, with 7 bases between them. The CDR3 reads CASSQGGGNTEAFF. The CDR3 DNA is TGTGCCAGCAGCCAAGGGGGAGGGAACACTGAAGCTTTCTTT.

V is TRBV6-5 and J is TRBJ2-6; D not resolved. CDR3 length: 16 amino acids. The V gene lost 2 bases and the J gene lost 0 bases, with 8 bases spanning the gap. Germline CDR1 and CDR2: MNHEY and SVGAGI. The DNA for the CDR3 is TGTGCCAGCAGTTACGGTCGTACCTCTGGGGCCAACGTCCTGACTTTC. It encodes CASSYGRTSGANVLTF.

This clonotype was detected once. A clone one base away is much larger, so this may be a read error. The gene calls are TRBV3-1 and TRBJ2-7, with 10 bases matching TRBD2. The CDR3 has 15 residues. Per the germline V gene, CDR1 is LGHDT and CDR2 is YNNKEL (reference sequence). The CDR3 sequence is CASSEASGGSYEQYF. The CDR3 DNA reads as TGCGCCAGCAGTGAGGCTAGCGGGGGCTCCTACGAGCAGTACTTC.

Many counts were recorded for this clonotype. The gene calls are TRBV20-1 and TRBJ2-4; possibly TRBD2 for D (6 bases). Germline V CDR1 and CDR2: DFQATT, SNEGSKA (reference sequence). This CDR3 has 15 amino acids. Trimming cost V 6 bases and J 1 base, with 16 bases left between them. CDR3 in DNA: TGCAGTGCGGGAGGCAGGAGTGGGGCCAAAAACATTCAGTACTTC. It encodes CSAGGRSGAKNIQYF.

The chain is built from TRBV10-3 and TRBJ1-2, with D perhaps matching TRBD1 (5 bases). CDR1 is ENHRY, CDR2 SYGVKD, per germline. Trimming stripped 4 bases from V and 4 bases from J, with 10 bases between. This CDR3 comprises 13 residues. CDR3 region: CAISGQGPYGYTF. The CDR3 nucleotides read TGTGCCATCAGTGGCCAGGGCCCCTATGGCTACACCTTC.

This clonotype has a count of ten or more. V and J are TRBV28 and TRBJ2-5; TRBD1 matches at 11 bases. CDR3 length equals 16 residues. The germline V gene encodes CDR1 MDHEN and CDR2 SYDVKM. V was pared by 7 bases and J by 2 bases, with 9 bases of the junction left unmatched. The CDR3 bases are TGTGCCAGCAAGAATCGGGACAGGGGGTGTCAAGAGACCCAGTACTTC. Translating it yields CASKNRDRGCQETQYF.

This clonotype was recorded many times. V gene TRBV19 combines with J gene TRBJ2-7, with D unresolved. Germline CDR1 is LNHDA and CDR2 is SQIVND (reference sequence). The ends were cut back, 3 bases at V and 5 bases at J, with 14 bases in the middle. The CDR3 has 14 amino acids. The DNA of the CDR3 is TGTGCCAGTAGTATTAATTTGGGAACCGACGAGCAGTACTTC. Translation gives CASSINLGTDEQYF.

This clonotype was counted at least ten times. The V call is TRBV27, the J call TRBJ1-1, with D tentatively TRBD1 (6 bases). The V end lost 5 bases, the J end lost 11 bases, and 18 bases lay between the germline ends. Per the germline V gene, CDR1 is MNHEY and CDR2 is SMNVEV (reference sequence). The CDR3 spans 13 residues. The CDR3 protein is CASSILGGNAAFF. The CDR3 bases are TGTGCCAGCAGTATTTTAGGGGGAAATGCGGCTTTCTTT.

This clonotype was recorded many times. Written as DNA, the CDR3 is TGCGCCAGCAGCCGCGGACTAGCGGGCACGAACACCGGGGAGCTGTTTTTT. Translation: CASSRGLAGTNTGELFF. V and J are TRBV4-3 and TRBJ2-2; 11 bases agree with TRBD2. Germline-derived CDR1 and CDR2 are LGHNA and YSLEER. Trimming cost V 4 bases and J 0 bases; bases outside gene matches: 4. The CDR3 extends over 17 amino acids.

This clonotype showed up just a few times. The rearrangement joins TRBV5-4 to TRBJ2-1; possibly TRBD1 for D (5 bases). Germline-derived CDR1 and CDR2 are SGHNT and YYREEE (reference sequence). The CDR3 spans 18 residues. V was clipped by 0 bases and J by 0 bases, with 16 bases between them. The CDR3 bases are TGTGCCAGCAGCTTGGCCAGTCTGGGGCCCAGCTCCTACAATGAGCAGTTCTTC. Translated: CASSLASLGPSSYNEQFF.

This clonotype was detected a few times. In DNA form, the CDR3 reads TGTGCCAGCACCACGGGGCCAGGGGACACTGAAGCTTTCTTT. Protein: CASTTGPGDTEAFF. The chain combines TRBV5-4 with TRBJ1-1; D may be TRBD1 (6 bases). This CDR3 is built from 14 residues. Trimming removed 6 bases at V and 3 bases at J, with 15 bases between. Per the germline V gene, CDR1 is SGHNT and CDR2 is YYREEE (reference sequence).

Note on this clonotype: This sequence may be a read error, since a much larger clone differs from it by one base. This chain uses TRBV7-9 with TRBJ1-1, with no clear D. CDR3 size: 12 residues. Per germline, CDR1 SEHNR and CDR2 FQNEAQ (reference sequence). Trimming left V 4 bases short and J 5 bases short, with 8 bases between. As DNA, the CDR3 is TGTGCCAGCAGCTACGGAGTGACTGAAGCTTTCTTT. Translated, it gives CASSYGVTEAFF.

This chain joins TRBV9 and TRBJ2-1; no reliable D call. CDR1 and CDR2 (germline): SGDLS, YYNGEE. V was cut by 1 base and J by 6 bases, with 14 bases left in between. The CDR3 runs 15 residues. CDR3: CASSVYPVPTNEQFF. Written as DNA, the CDR3 is TGTGCCAGCAGCGTATACCCAGTTCCTACCAATGAGCAGTTCTTC.

This clonotype was seen many times. The rearrangement uses TRBV10-3 and TRBJ2-1; 15 bases are a match to TRBD2. V trimming: 7 bases; J trimming: 4 bases; junction bases outside the gene matches: 5. This CDR3 is built from 16 residues. CDR1 is ENHRY and CDR2 is SYGVKD in the germline V gene. CDR3 in amino acids: CAIKGTSGRRYNEQFF. In DNA, the CDR3 is TGTGCCATCAAAGGGACTAGCGGGAGGCGTTACAATGAGCAGTTCTTC.

This clonotype showed up many times. The V call is TRBV29-1, the J call TRBJ2-1; D is undetermined. Trimming removed 7 bases at V and 4 bases at J, with 14 bases between. The CDR3 sequence is 13 residues long. The germline V gene encodes CDR1 SQVTM and CDR2 ANQGSEA. The CDR3 DNA sequence: TGCAGCGCCGAGAGTGTACGGTACAATGAGCAGTTCTTC. This encodes CSAESVRYNEQFF.

At least ten counts were recorded for this clonotype. The chain joins TRBV25-1 to TRBJ1-1; perhaps TRBD1 as D (5 bases). The V gene's germline CDR1 is MGHDK and CDR2 SYGVNS. The CDR3 length is 12 residues. V was clipped by 6 bases and J by 6 bases, with 11 bases between them. In DNA, the CDR3 is TGTGCCAGCAGAGGGGAGTTATCTGAAGCTTTCTTT. Its translation is CASRGELSEAFF.

The rearrangement joins TRBV28 to TRBJ2-7; 15 nucleotides line up with TRBD2. This CDR3 region has 18 residues. Germline assignment: CDR1 MDHEN and CDR2 SYDVKM. V was clipped by 4 bases and J by 3 bases; unmatched bases: 10. CDR3 in DNA: TGTGCCAGCAGTTCTCCGGGACTAGCGGGAGGCTCACTCTACGAGCAGTACTTC. Its translation: CASSSPGLAGGSLYEQYF.

With regard to this clonotype: This may stem from a read error, because a much larger clone lies one nucleotide away. The V call is TRBV19, the J call TRBJ2-1; D is unresolved. The CDR3 is made up of 18 amino acids. With 6 bases removed from V and 0 bases from J, the gap between germline ends came to 21 bases. Germline loops: CDR1 LNHDA, CDR2 SQIVND (reference sequence). The CDR3 bases are TGTGCCAGTAGCTTTTCCCAGACCATACGGAGCTCCTACAATGAGCAGTTCTTC. It translates to CASSFSQTIRSSYNEQFF.